The 22 T cell receptor beta chains below come from one sample, sequenced in a study of blood T cells in healthy people across ages. The use of a sample-barcoded 5' primer and a J-beta primer mix characterized a second PCR of about 7 to 12 cycles. TCRdb re-analysed the 5' RACE reads in MiXCR, keeping a single row per CDR3 protein. Of about 1.5 million distinct CDR3 sequences in the sample, around 40% were seen once. The sequenced sample consisted of blood. The receptors come from a woman in her late teens or twenties in good health.

This clonotype occurred a few times. The V call is TRBV12-3 or TRBV12-4, the J call TRBJ1-6; no clear D. Trimming stripped 4 bases from V and 3 bases from J, with 10 bases between. This CDR3 region has 15 residues. The CDR3: CASSYSSGYNSPLHF. CDR3 nucleotides: TGTGCCAGCAGTTACAGTTCGGGCTATAATTCACCCCTCCACTTT.

This chain connects TRBV11-1 to TRBJ2-7; D unclear. The germline V and J ends were trimmed by 1 base and 2 bases, with 15 bases remaining between them. Germline V CDR1 and CDR2: SGHAT, FQDESV (reference sequence). This CDR3 region has 16 residues. The CDR3 spells CASSLGLQMSAYEQYF. CDR3 nucleotide sequence: TGTGCCAGCAGCTTAGGTCTTCAAATGAGCGCCTACGAGCAGTACTTC.

The rearrangement uses TRBV4-1 and TRBJ2-7; D possibly corresponds to TRBD2 (6 bases). The J call is uncertain, as TRBJ2-5 better fits the DNA end. This CDR3 spans 15 amino acids. Per germline, CDR1 MGHRA and CDR2 YSYEKL. CDR3 residues: CASSQVGGTVSTQYF. DNA of the CDR3: TGCGCCAGCAGCCAAGTTGGGGGGACCGTTTCGACCCAGTACTTC.

This clonotype was counted a few times. The CDR3 sequence is CATSDYKGNTEAFF. The CDR3 coding sequence is TGTGCCACCAGTGATTATAAGGGGAACACTGAAGCTTTCTTT. The V gene is TRBV24-1, the J gene TRBJ1-1; D gene unclear. Germline CDR1 reads KGHDR; CDR2 reads SFDVKD. The ends were cut back, 2 bases at V and 1 base at J, with 7 bases in the middle. The CDR3 is 14 amino acids.

The chain carries TRBV29-1 and TRBJ2-7; TRBD1 matches at 8 bases. Trimming took 4 bases from V and 2 from J; bases not matched to a gene: 1. This CDR3 has 12 amino acids. Germline V CDR1 and CDR2: SQVTM, ANQGSEA. Here the CDR3 reads CSVGGQAYEQYF. The CDR3 DNA sequence: TGCAGCGTTGGGGGACAGGCCTACGAGCAGTACTTC.

The chain joins TRBV7-9 to TRBJ1-5; maybe TRBD1 (5 bases). Germline lookup yields CDR1 SEHNR and CDR2 FQNEAQ (reference sequence). V lost 5 bases and J 7 bases, leaving 18 bases between the germline ends. This CDR3 comprises 15 residues. The CDR3 DNA reads as TGTGCCAGCAGCCCTGCGACAGCCAAGGGGCAGCCCCAGCATTTT. This codes for CASSPATAKGQPQHF. Complete variable domain (other parts from reference TRBV7-9 and TRBJ1-5): DTGVSQNPRHKITKRGQNVTFRCDPISEHNRLYWYRQTLGQGPEFLTYFQNEAQLEKSRLLSDRFSAERPKGSFSTLEIQRTEQGDSAMYLCASSPATAKGQPQHFGDGTRLSIL.

V usage is TRBV20-1 and J usage is TRBJ2-4; maybe TRBD1 (6 bases). The better agreement between TRBJ2-7 and the DNA end casts doubt on the J call. CDR3 size: 14 residues. Germline CDR1 DFQATT, CDR2 SNEGSKA (reference sequence). The CDR3 sequence: CSASFAGAGYEQYF. CDR3 DNA: TGCAGTGCTAGTTTTGCAGGGGCTGGTTACGAGCAGTACTTC.

The chain employs TRBV30 and TRBJ2-4; 9 bases match TRBD2. Germline trimming cut 4 bases from V and 1 base from J; bases unmatched to any gene: 11. CDR3 length: 17 amino acids. CDR1 and CDR2 (germline): GTSNPN, SVGIG (reference sequence). The CDR3 region is CAWTFSGRSVAKNIQYF. Written as DNA, the CDR3 is TGTGCCTGGACGTTCAGCGGGAGGTCGGTGGCCAAAAACATTCAGTACTTC.

V usage is TRBV7-9 and J usage is TRBJ2-1, with 8 bases lining up with TRBD1. V was pared by 5 bases and J by 2 bases, with 2 bases of the junction left unmatched. Germline V gene sequence: CDR1 SEHNR, CDR2 FQNEAQ (reference sequence). This CDR3 has 14 amino acids. CDR3 region: CASSDRGAYNEQFF. In DNA, the CDR3 is TGTGCCAGCAGCGACAGGGGTGCCTACAATGAGCAGTTCTTC.

This clonotype has a handful of counts. The V call is TRBV27, the J call TRBJ2-1, with 7 bases aligning to TRBD2. The CDR3 sequence is 15 residues long. Losses at the gene ends were 7 bases for V and 7 bases for J; bases not matched to a gene: 13. CDR1 and CDR2 (germline): MNHEY, SMNVEV (reference sequence). Here the CDR3 DNA reads TGTGCCAGCAACCTTGAGGGGAGGGCCATTAATGAGCAGTTCTTC. It is translated as CASNLEGRAINEQFF.

This clonotype was detected only once. This CDR3 reads CATKNKGGRTTQFGYTF. Here the CDR3 DNA reads TGTGCCACCAAAAACAAAGGGGGCCGGACGACACAATTCGGCTACACCTTC. The chain carries TRBV14 and TRBJ1-2; 7 bases align to TRBD1. Germline CDR1 and CDR2: SGHDN and FVKESK. CDR3 length equals 17 residues. Unmatched junction bases numbered 25, after V lost 10 bases and J lost 8 bases. Full variable domain (rest looked up from reference TRBV14 and TRBJ1-2): EAGVTQFPSHSVIEKGQTVTLRCDPISGHDNLYWYRRVMGKEIKFLLHFVKESKQDESGMPNNRFLAERTGGTYSTLKVQPAELEDSGVYFCATKNKGGRTTQFGYTFGSGTRLTVV.

A few counts support this clonotype. The V call is TRBV7-9, the J call TRBJ2-1, with D perhaps matching TRBD1 (5 bases). V was pared by 5 bases and J by 7 bases, with 12 bases between. The CDR3 runs 13 residues. Per the germline V gene, CDR1 is SEHNR and CDR2 is FQNEAQ (reference sequence). The CDR3 DNA follows: TGTGCCAGCAGCGTTGATCAGGGAAATGAGCAGTTCTTC. This codes for CASSVDQGNEQFF.

The table lists this clonotype with a few counts. The chain uses TRBV6-6 and TRBJ2-7; possibly TRBD2 for D (6 bases). In germline, CDR1 is MNHNY, CDR2 SVGAGI (reference sequence). The length of the CDR3 is 15 residues. The V gene lost 11 bases and the J gene lost 2 bases, with 22 bases spanning the gap. Here the CDR3 DNA reads TGTGCCTCTGGGGACTCGGCGGGACGGACCTACGAGCAGTACTTC. It encodes CASGDSAGRTYEQYF.

The chain couples TRBV4-3 to TRBJ1-6; D not resolved. Trimming took off 0 bases at V and 5 bases at J, with 5 bases between the two ends. Per germline, CDR1 LGHNA and CDR2 YSLEER. The CDR3 loop spans 14 amino acids. The DNA of the CDR3 is TGCGCCAGCAGCCAAGATGGAGATAATTCACCCCTCCACTTT. Protein: CASSQDGDNSPLHF.

The chain joins TRBV20-1 to TRBJ1-1, with a tentative D call TRBD1 (6 bases). The CDR3 runs 15 residues. V was shortened by 2 bases and J by 10 bases, with 23 bases between the two germline ends. Germline-derived CDR1 and CDR2 are DFQATT and SNEGSKA (reference sequence). For the CDR3, the DNA is TGCAGTGCTAGACCGGGACAAGGCGTCTTATGGCGAGCTTTCTTT. Its protein product is CSARPGQGVLWRAFF.

The chain recombines TRBV14 with TRBJ2-7; D unresolved. The CDR3 totals 17 residues. The germline V and J ends were trimmed by 0 bases and 7 bases, with 22 bases remaining between them. Germline CDR1 is SGHDN and CDR2 is FVKESK. The CDR3 DNA is TGTGCCAGCAGCCAAGATCCCAGCCATGACGCCTACAATGAGCAGTACTTC. Amino acids: CASSQDPSHDAYNEQYF.

This clonotype has only a few counts. V gene TRBV4-3 combines with J gene TRBJ1-2, with a tentative D call TRBD1 (5 bases). CDR1 and CDR2 from the germline V gene are LGHNA and YSLEER. The V and J ends lost 0 bases and 7 bases respectively, with 15 bases between them. CDR3 length equals 15 residues. The CDR3 protein is CASSQDDPGRVGYTF. The CDR3 DNA is TGCGCCAGCAGCCAAGATGATCCAGGGAGGGTTGGCTACACCTTC.

The CDR3 DNA sequence: TGTGCCATCCGACAGGGCTACAATGAGCAGTACTTC. It codes for CAIRQGYNEQYF. The chain uses TRBV12-3 or TRBV12-4 and TRBJ2-4; 7 bases match TRBD1. J gave up 13 bases and V 10 bases, and 13 bases lay outside the gene matches. The CDR3 is made up of 12 amino acids.

CDR3 DNA: TGCGCCAGCAGCCAAGCGACGGGAATACAAGAGACCCAGTACTTC. This translates into CASSQATGIQETQYF. J is TRBJ2-5 and V is TRBV4-3; a weak D match, TRBD2 (5 bases). CDR3 length: 15 amino acids. The ends were cut back, 1 base at V and 2 bases at J, with 11 bases in the middle. The germline gives CDR1 LGHNA, CDR2 YSLEER.

The genes are TRBV7-2 and TRBJ2-5; D might be TRBD2 (5 bases). The closer fit of TRBJ2-7 to the DNA end suggests the J call may be wrong. Looked up from germline, CDR1 is SGHTA and CDR2 is FQGNSA. CDR3 length equals 16 residues. CDR3 bases: TGTGCCAGCAGCCCCCGAGGGTCAGGAGGATCGGGCGAGCAGTACTTC. Protein: CASSPRGSGGSGEQYF.

This clonotype was seen repeatedly, ten times or more. V gene TRBV10-3 combines with J gene TRBJ2-7; D is undetermined. The CDR3 has 12 amino acids. Trimming pared 4 bases from V and 2 bases from J, leaving 6 bases between. CDR1 and CDR2 from the germline V gene are ENHRY and SYGVKD. The CDR3 sequence: CAISAGTYEQYF. CDR3 sequence (DNA): TGTGCCATCAGTGCTGGGACCTACGAGCAGTACTTC.

This chain uses TRBV6-2 or TRBV6-3 with TRBJ2-6, with TRBD1 matching over 7 bases. CDR3 length: 17 amino acids. Per the germline V gene, CDR1 is MNHEY and CDR2 is SVGEGT. After removal of 4 bases from V and 0 bases from J, the junction contained 6 bases not matched to a gene. The CDR3 bases are TGTGCCAGCAGTTCAAATCACAGGGGCTCTGGGGCCAACGTCCTGACTTTC. This translates into CASSSNHRGSGANVLTF.